This passage covers 24 T cell receptor beta chains from one sample sequenced in a study of cytomegalovirus exposure and HLA in healthy donors (dated by TCRdb to about 2017). Library prep was done by the immunoSEQ multiplex PCR assay. For the multiplex PCR, a mixture combining 60 forward primers for TCR Vbeta segments and 13 reverse primers for TCR Jbeta segments was used. TCRdb holds this immuneACCESS table with in-frame rearrangements only. Some clones are missing; in checked studies, unresolved V genes explain under half, and the rest has no known cause. This sample is represented by about 150,000 clones; 60% to 75% of them were singletons. Of the sample, about 1.5% is held by the ten largest clones. Sequencing input: PBMCs. The receptors stem from a human donor in good health.

This clone turned up a few times. This CDR3 is CASSRQEGQGERQYF. In DNA form, the CDR3 reads TGTGCCAGCAGTCGACAGGAAGGACAGGGCGAAAGGCAGTACTTC. The genes are TRBV27 and TRBJ2-7; 8 bases align to TRBD1. CDR3 length equals 15 residues. The germline V gene encodes CDR1 MNHEY and CDR2 SMNVEV (reference sequence). Germline trimming cut 5 bases from V and 9 bases from J; bases unmatched to any gene: 15.

This chain links TRBV10-3 with TRBJ2-5; 9 positions agree with TRBD1. J lost 1 base, V lost 8 bases, and 2 bases had no gene match. Germline V CDR1 and CDR2: ENHRY, SYGVKD. There are 13 residues in the CDR3. DNA for the CDR3: TGTGCCATCCTGGGACAGGGCCAAGAGACCCAGTACTTC. It yields the protein CAILGQGQETQYF.

This clone was counted a few times. The V and J genes are TRBV18 and TRBJ2-1; the match to TRBD1 covers 8 bases. Germline-derived CDR1 and CDR2 are KGHSH and LQKENI. The length of the CDR3 is 15 residues. The junction had 8 bases not matched to a gene; V was cut back by 0 bases and J by 10 bases. The CDR3 loop is CASSPPDRGWWEQFF. CDR3 coding DNA: TGTGCCAGCTCACCACCCGACAGGGGATGGTGGGAGCAGTTCTTC.

V is TRBV11-2 and J is TRBJ1-1; 12 bases are shared with TRBD1. V gave up 6 bases and J gave up 6 bases; unmatched junction bases: 2. Germline CDR1 reads SGHAT; CDR2 reads FQNNGV. The CDR3 spans 13 residues. For the CDR3, the DNA is TGTGCCAGCAGGGGACAGGGGGCTGCTGAAGCTTTCTTT. Protein sequence: CASRGQGAAEAFF.

The chain combines TRBV10-3 with TRBJ2-3; D perhaps matches TRBD2 (6 bases). V shed 10 bases and J shed 5 bases, with 19 bases lying between them. Germline CDR1 is ENHRY and CDR2 is SYGVKD. The CDR3 has 14 residues. This CDR3 is CATLIAEAGDTQYF. CDR3 DNA sequence: TGTGCCACGCTAATAGCGGAGGCGGGAGATACGCAGTATTTT.

The chain couples TRBV5-1 to TRBJ2-3; 10 bases are shared with TRBD2. The J segment lost 3 bases and the V segment lost 4 bases, leaving 17 bases of the junction unmatched. In germline, CDR1 is SGHRS, CDR2 YFSETQ. The CDR3 has 19 amino acids. CDR3 nucleotides: TGCGCCAGCAGCCCCGGAGCGGCTAGGGCTAGCGGGAGAACAGATACGCAGTATTTT. Its translation: CASSPGAARASGRTDTQYF. Full variable domain (missing parts from reference TRBV5-1 and TRBJ2-3): KAGVTQTPRYLIKTRGQQVTLSCSPISGHRSVSWYQQTPGQGLQFLFEYFSETQRNKGNFPGRFSGRQFSNSRSEMNVSTLELGDSALYLCASSPGAARASGRTDTQYFGPGTRLTVL.

The chain recombines TRBV6-6 with TRBJ1-1; 7 bases fit TRBD1. CDR1 and CDR2 (germline): MNHNY, SVGAGI (reference sequence). V was clipped by 2 bases and J by 10 bases; unmatched bases: 10. This CDR3 region has 14 residues. The CDR3 DNA reads TGTGCCAGCAGTTACGACAGGGTACGCTCGGGAGCTTTCTTT. Translation: CASSYDRVRSGAFF.

The V gene is TRBV7-8, the J gene TRBJ2-1, with 7 bases identical to TRBD1. V trimming: 1 base; J trimming: 4 bases; junction bases outside the gene matches: 13. The CDR3 is made up of 18 amino acids. Germline CDR1 and CDR2: SGHVS and FQNEAQ. CDR3 loop: CASSLGLNRDRRYNEQFF. In nucleotides, the CDR3 is TGTGCCAGCAGCTTAGGACTTAACCGGGACAGAAGATACAATGAGCAGTTCTTC.

The chain carries TRBV5-1 and TRBJ2-1, with 7 bases identical to TRBD2. From germline, CDR1 is SGHRS and CDR2 YFSETQ. V trimming: 0 bases; J trimming: 4 bases; junction bases outside the gene matches: 4. This CDR3 has 15 residues. DNA of the CDR3: TGCGCCAGCAGCTTGGGACTAGCCGTTTACAATGAGCAGTTCTTC. Translated, it gives CASSLGLAVYNEQFF.

V and J are TRBV6-4 and TRBJ2-2; 10 bases map to TRBD1. From germline, CDR1 is MRHNA and CDR2 SNTAGT. The CDR3 covers 17 residues. Trimming cost V 8 bases and J 5 bases; bases outside gene matches: 14. The CDR3 spells CASPKETGGGRTGELFF. DNA of the CDR3: TGTGCCAGCCCCAAAGAGACAGGGGGCGGGCGGACCGGGGAGCTGTTTTTT.

V and J are TRBV28 and TRBJ1-5; D perhaps matches TRBD1 (6 bases). The CDR3 sequence is 14 residues long. V gave up 7 bases and J gave up 0 bases, with 10 bases separating them. The germline V gene encodes CDR1 MDHEN and CDR2 SYDVKM. CDR3 coding DNA: TGTGCCAGCAATCGGGGGGCTAGCAATCAGCCCCAGCATTTT. Translating it yields CASNRGASNQPQHF.

This clone was seen just once. The chain carries TRBV21-1 and TRBJ2-6; no DNA check was done on the table's D call, TRBD2. TRBV21-1 is noted as a pseudogene. This CDR3 has 18 amino acids. CDR3 in amino acids: CASSSLRDFRSGANVLTF. DNA for the CDR3: TGTGCCAGCAGCTCCCTGAGAGATTTCCGCTCTGGGGCCAACGTCCTGACTTTC.

The chain employs TRBV19 and TRBJ2-7, with a possible D match to TRBD1 (6 bases). This CDR3 has 12 amino acids. V lost 4 bases, J lost 5 bases, and 9 bases lay in between. Germline V CDR1 and CDR2: LNHDA, SQIVND (reference sequence). The CDR3 DNA is TGTGCCAGTAGTACGTCAGGGGACGAGCAGTACTTC. Encoded protein: CASSTSGDEQYF.

This chain links TRBV28 with TRBJ2-7, with D perhaps TRBD2 (5 bases). Germline assignment: CDR1 MDHEN and CDR2 SYDVKM. The CDR3 length is 15 residues. The V and J ends lost 8 bases and 0 bases respectively, with 17 bases between them. The CDR3 nucleotides read TGTGCCAGCGGCCTTAGCGAGTTGAGCTCCTACGAGCAGTACTTC. Its protein product is CASGLSELSSYEQYF.

The rearrangement joins TRBV4-1 to TRBJ2-5; TRBD1 matches 8 bases. The J call may be incorrect, as the DNA end agrees better with TRBJ2-7. Germline V gene lookup returns CDR1 MGHRA and CDR2 YSYEKL. The CDR3 runs 14 residues. The CDR3 region has the DNA TGCGCCAGCAGCCAAGGACAGGGGCGCAACGAGCAGTACTTC. It is translated as CASSQGQGRNEQYF.

The CDR3 loop reads CASSVDLGANGYTF. CDR3 DNA sequence: TGTGCCAGCAGCGTAGATTTGGGGGCGAATGGCTACACCTTC. V and J are TRBV9 and TRBJ1-2; TRBD1 is a possible D gene (6 bases). Trimming took 0 bases from V and 6 from J, leaving 12 bases between them. This CDR3 spans 14 amino acids. Germline V CDR1 and CDR2: SGDLS, YYNGEE.

V usage is TRBV4-3 and J usage is TRBJ2-6, with D maybe TRBD2 (5 bases). Trimming removed 0 bases from V and 0 bases from J, with 15 bases in between. The CDR3 totals 19 residues. Per germline, CDR1 LGHNA and CDR2 YSLEER. The CDR3 loop reads CASSQEGHSAGSGANVLTF. Here the CDR3 DNA reads TGCGCCAGCAGCCAAGAGGGCCACTCCGCGGGCTCTGGGGCCAACGTCCTGACTTTC.

This chain uses TRBV7-8 with TRBJ1-1, with 8 bases fitting TRBD1. The CDR3 is 15 residues long. CDR1 and CDR2 from the germline V gene are SGHVS and FQNEAQ. Germline trimming cut 1 base from V and 1 base from J; bases unmatched to any gene: 2. The chain's CDR3 is CASSLGTGKNTEAFF. In DNA, the CDR3 is TGTGCCAGCAGCTTAGGGACAGGGAAGAACACTGAAGCTTTCTTT.

The V and J genes are TRBV18 and TRBJ2-1, with 8 nucleotides matching TRBD2. The CDR3 spans 16 residues. CDR1 is KGHSH and CDR2 is LQKENI in the germline V gene. Germline trimming cut 3 bases from V and 2 bases from J; bases unmatched to any gene: 6. In DNA form, the CDR3 reads TGTGCCAGCTCACCGCGAAGCGGGAGACCCTACAATGAGCAGTTCTTC. It codes for CASSPRSGRPYNEQFF.

The chain joins TRBV6-6 to TRBJ2-7; D is perhaps TRBD2 (6 bases). The CDR3 sequence is 14 residues long. V lost 5 bases, J lost 9 bases, and 20 bases lay in between. Germline V gives CDR1 MNHNY, CDR2 SVGAGI (reference sequence). CDR3 amino acids: CASSRDLLTTRQYF. The CDR3 DNA reads as TGTGCCAGCAGTAGGGACTTGTTAACTACGAGGCAGTACTTC.

The chain combines TRBV27 with TRBJ2-7, with 7 bases identical to TRBD1. Germline CDR1 MNHEY, CDR2 SMNVEV (reference sequence). The CDR3 runs 13 residues. The junction had 7 bases not matched to a gene; V was cut back by 6 bases and J by 5 bases. For the CDR3, the DNA is TGTGCCAGCAGGACCACAGGGGAGAACGAGCAGTACTTC. Translating it yields CASRTTGENEQYF.

In the case of this clone: Within the sample, other DNA sequences also encode this same CDR3. The rearrangement links TRBV5-4 to TRBJ2-7, with 8 bases that match TRBD1. From germline, CDR1 is SGHNT and CDR2 YYREEE (reference sequence). The CDR3 consists of 15 residues. The junction had 5 bases not matched to a gene; V was cut back by 1 base and J by 2 bases. CDR3 residues: CASSLPGQGAYEQYF. Written as DNA, the CDR3 is TGTGCCAGCAGCTTGCCCGGACAGGGAGCCTACGAGCAGTACTTC.

A few counts support this clone. The chain carries TRBV27 and TRBJ2-7; 10 bases are shared with TRBD1. V lost 10 bases, J lost 5 bases, and 8 bases stayed unmatched. The CDR3 contains 13 residues. Germline CDR1 MNHEY, CDR2 SMNVEV (reference sequence). CDR3 residues: CATKTGGVDEQYF. In nucleotides, the CDR3 is TGTGCCACAAAGACAGGGGGCGTCGACGAGCAGTACTTC.

This clone occurred once. The chain couples TRBV2 to TRBJ2-5; the match to TRBD1 covers 8 bases. Germline CDR1 reads SNHLY; CDR2 reads FYNNEI. The CDR3 totals 15 residues. Trimming at V came to 4 bases and at J to 2 bases, leaving 6 bases not matched to a gene. CDR3 bases: TGTGCCAGCAGTGCCCGCGGACAGGGACAAGAGACCCAGTACTTC. It is translated as CASSARGQGQETQYF.